This T cell receptor beta chain comes out of a study of CD8 T cells in ankylosing spondylitis. As regards this clonotype: Its cognate antigen is unknown.

Library preparation for TCR beta used quantitative 5'-RACE with molecular barcodes. One entry per CDR3 protein, called by TCRdb with MiXCR from the 5' RACE reads. The sample lists roughly 700,000 distinct CDR3 sequences; 15% to 20% were seen once. This CDR3 is built from 14 residues. Germline-derived CDR1 and CDR2 are LNHDA and SQIVND (reference sequence). The ends lost 4 bases at V and 10 bases at J; junction bases unmatched: 5. General study findings and limits: Apparently characteristic of ankylosing spondylitis blood was a TCR beta motif (under ten highly homologous variants). In synovial fluid and blood from reactive arthritis, some motif variants were previously reported.

The J gene is TRBJ1-6, the V gene TRBV19, with 9 bases aligning to TRBD1. This TCR came from a male donor with ankylosing spondylitis. Specimen: blood, either unsorted or a sorted T cell fraction (not recorded which). CDR3 sequence: CASSTDRGGSPLHF. In DNA, the CDR3 is TGTGCCAGTAGTACGGACAGGGGTGGCTCACCCCTCCACTTT.